The 11 T cell receptor beta chains in this list originate from one sample, sequenced in a study of cytomegalovirus exposure and HLA in healthy donors. The table came from immunoSEQ multiplex PCR; TCRdb's copy has only in-frame clones and leaves some out. Counted here are about 44,000 clones, under 95% occurring once; the ten biggest clones make up approximately 2.1%. The sequenced sample was PBMCs. The receptors were sampled from a woman aged 18 to 35 in good health and CMV-seronegative.

This chain joins TRBV7-9 and TRBJ2-2; D gene uncertain. The V gene lost 5 bases and the J gene lost 0 bases, with 16 bases spanning the gap. This CDR3 has 17 residues. Germline V gives CDR1 SEHNR, CDR2 FQNEAQ (reference sequence). This CDR3 is CASSQRSGSTNTGELFF. CDR3 in DNA: TGTGCCAGCAGCCAAAGGTCCGGGTCCACGAACACCGGGGAGCTGTTTTTT.

The V gene is TRBV27, the J gene TRBJ2-3, with D possibly matching TRBD2 (6 bases). CDR3 length equals 18 residues. Between the trimmed V and J ends, which lost 4 bases and 0 bases, there was a span of 20 bases. Germline V gene data show CDR1 as MNHEY and CDR2 as SMNVEV (reference sequence). In DNA form, the CDR3 reads TGTGCCAGCAGTTCCCCGTTGGGGGGAGGTGCTAGCACAGATACGCAGTATTTT. Its translation: CASSSPLGGGASTDTQYF.

This clone was observed once. CDR3 nucleotide sequence: TGTGCCAGCAGTGGGCCCCGATTTGGCGGGGGACCAGACACCGGGGAGCTGTTTTTT. Protein sequence: CASSGPRFGGGPDTGELFF. The chain links TRBV2 to TRBJ2-2; 7 bases line up with TRBD2. Unmatched junction bases numbered 17, after V lost 4 bases and J lost 3 bases. The CDR3 runs to 19 residues. CDR1 is SNHLY, CDR2 FYNNEI, per germline.

The chain is built from TRBV28 and TRBJ1-1, with TRBD1 matching 8 bases. Germline CDR1 MDHEN, CDR2 SYDVKM. V lost 4 bases to trimming and J lost 1 base; unmatched junction nucleotides: 14. This CDR3 has 18 residues. The CDR3, as DNA: TGTGCCAGCAGTTGGAAGAGACAGGGGCGATTTAAGAACACTGAAGCTTTCTTT. Translating it yields CASSWKRQGRFKNTEAFF.

The chain couples TRBV30 to TRBJ2-3; D perhaps matches TRBD1 (5 bases). V lost 2 bases to trimming and J lost 0 bases, with 12 bases between them. CDR3 length: 15 amino acids. From germline, CDR1 is GTSNPN and CDR2 SVGIG (reference sequence). CDR3 bases: TGTGCCTGGAGTTTTTCAGGGTCTAGCACAGATACGCAGTATTTT. Translating gives CAWSFSGSSTDTQYF.

The genes are TRBV4-1 and TRBJ1-5; D is undetermined. Trimming took 6 bases from V and 6 from J, leaving 12 bases between them. CDR3 length equals 13 residues. Germline V gene data show CDR1 as MGHRA and CDR2 as YSYEKL. The CDR3: CASSRGFGQPQHF. CDR3 nucleotides: TGCGCCAGCAGTCGCGGATTCGGTCAGCCCCAGCATTTT.

The gene calls are TRBV6-1 and TRBJ2-7, with a possible D match to TRBD1 (6 bases). Trimming cost V 6 bases and J 2 bases, with 11 bases left between them. The CDR3 length is 13 residues. CDR1 is MNHNS, CDR2 SASEGT, per germline. The CDR3, as DNA: TGTGCCAGCAGGAACCGGGACACCTACGAGCAGTACTTC. Translating it yields CASRNRDTYEQYF.

This clone has only a few counts. V gene TRBV27 combines with J gene TRBJ2-7, with 9 bases that match TRBD1. The junction had 11 bases not matched to a gene; V was cut back by 5 bases and J by 6 bases. The CDR3 is 15 residues long. The V gene's germline CDR1 is MNHEY and CDR2 SMNVEV (reference sequence). CDR3 DNA: TGTGCCAGCAGTACTACAGGGGGCCCTAACGGCGAGCAGTACTTC. It yields the protein CASSTTGGPNGEQYF.

This chain links TRBV5-4 with TRBJ1-2; 7 nucleotides agree with TRBD1. The V segment lost 4 bases and the J segment 8 bases; nucleotides outside the gene matches: 11. CDR3 length: 14 residues. Looked up from germline, CDR1 is SGHNT and CDR2 is YYREEE (reference sequence). DNA of the CDR3: TGTGCCAGCAGCCGGCCGGGACAGTATGTCGGCTACACCTTC. Translating gives CASSRPGQYVGYTF.

The V gene is TRBV2, the J gene TRBJ2-1, with unresolved D. This CDR3 is built from 12 residues. Looked up from germline, CDR1 is SNHLY and CDR2 is FYNNEI. V dropped 5 bases and J dropped 6 bases, with 8 bases sitting between them. CDR3 sequence reads: CASSLIANEQFF. Written as DNA, the CDR3 is TGTGCCAGCAGTTTGATAGCCAATGAGCAGTTCTTC. The whole variable domain, filled in from reference TRBV2 and TRBJ2-1, reads EPEVTQTPSHQVTQMGQEVILRCVPISNHLYFYWYRQILGQKVEFLVSFYNNEISEKSEIFDDQFSVERPDGSNFTLKIRSTKLEDSAMYFCASSLIANEQFFGPGTRLTVL.

This clone showed up just a few times. Other DNA sequences in the sample encode the same CDR3. This sequence joins TRBV6-1 and TRBJ2-5, with 11 bases identical to TRBD2. With V trimmed by 2 bases and J by 1 base, 0 bases remained unmatched. The germline CDR1 and CDR2 sequences are MNHNS and SASEGT. The CDR3 has 15 residues. The chain's CDR3 is CASSELAGGQETQYF. In nucleotides, the CDR3 is TGTGCCAGCAGTGAACTAGCGGGGGGCCAAGAGACCCAGTACTTC.